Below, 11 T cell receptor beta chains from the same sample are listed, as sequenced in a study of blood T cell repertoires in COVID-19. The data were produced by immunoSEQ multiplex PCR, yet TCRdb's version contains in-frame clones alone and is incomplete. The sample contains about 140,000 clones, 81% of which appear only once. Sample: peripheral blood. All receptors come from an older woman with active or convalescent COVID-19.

As DNA, the CDR3 is TGTGCCAGCAGCTTAGTCCCGGCCAGCGGCACAGATACGCAGTATTTT. This gives the protein CASSLVPASGTDTQYF. The chain combines TRBV7-9 with TRBJ2-3; D gene ambiguous. The germline V gene has CDR1 SEHNR and CDR2 FQNEAQ (reference sequence). Trimming stripped 1 base from V and 1 base from J, with 12 bases between. The CDR3 covers 16 residues.

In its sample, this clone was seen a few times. The CDR3 sequence: CAISDTKQETQYF. CDR3 nucleotides: TGTGCCATCAGTGACACAAAACAAGAGACCCAGTACTTC. This sequence joins TRBV10-3 and TRBJ2-5; D gene uncertain. CDR1 ENHRY and CDR2 SYGVKD come from the germline V gene. V dropped 3 bases and J dropped 2 bases, with 7 bases sitting between them. This CDR3 comprises 13 residues.

CDR3: CASSLFPGLAAYEQYF. The CDR3 nucleotides are TGTGCCAGCAGTTTATTTCCCGGACTAGCGGCCTACGAGCAGTACTTC. The chain combines TRBV27 with TRBJ2-7; 10 bases map to TRBD2. Unmatched junction bases numbered 5, after V lost 1 base and J lost 2 bases. This CDR3 has 16 residues. Germline CDR1 MNHEY, CDR2 SMNVEV (reference sequence).

CDR3 amino acids: CASSSYINEQYF. The CDR3 nucleotides are TGTGCCAGCAGCTCCTATATTAACGAGCAGTACTTC. The rearrangement links TRBV5-6 to TRBJ2-7; D gene ambiguous. The CDR3 length is 12 residues. Trimming removed 3 bases at V and 5 bases at J, with 9 bases between. CDR1 SGHDT and CDR2 YYEEEE come from the germline V gene.

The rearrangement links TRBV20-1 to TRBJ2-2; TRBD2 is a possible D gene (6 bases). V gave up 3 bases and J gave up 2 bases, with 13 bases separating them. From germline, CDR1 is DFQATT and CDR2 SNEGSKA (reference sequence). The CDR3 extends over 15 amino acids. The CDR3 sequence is CSASSGLQNTGELFF. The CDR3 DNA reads TGCAGTGCTAGTAGCGGTCTACAAAACACCGGGGAGCTGTTTTTT.

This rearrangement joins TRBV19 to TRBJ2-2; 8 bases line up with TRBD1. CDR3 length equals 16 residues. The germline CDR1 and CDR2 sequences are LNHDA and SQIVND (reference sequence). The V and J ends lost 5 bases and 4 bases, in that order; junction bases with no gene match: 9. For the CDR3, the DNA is TGTGCCAGTAGTGTTGTTTCAGGGGGCGGCACCGGGGAGCTGTTTTTT. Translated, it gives CASSVVSGGGTGELFF.

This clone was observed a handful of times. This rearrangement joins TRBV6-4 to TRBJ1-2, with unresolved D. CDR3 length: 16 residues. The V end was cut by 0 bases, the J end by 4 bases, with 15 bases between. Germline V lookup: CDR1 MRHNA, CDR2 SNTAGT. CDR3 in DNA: TGTGCCAGCAGTGACTCAACCCCTGTGGGAGGCTATGGCTACACCTTC. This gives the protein CASSDSTPVGGYGYTF.

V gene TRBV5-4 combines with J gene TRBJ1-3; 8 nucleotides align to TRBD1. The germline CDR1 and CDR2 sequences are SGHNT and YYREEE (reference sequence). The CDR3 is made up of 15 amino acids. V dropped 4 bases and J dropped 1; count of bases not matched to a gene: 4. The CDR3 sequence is CASSMDRVSGNTIYF. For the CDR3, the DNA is TGTGCCAGCAGCATGGACAGGGTATCTGGAAACACCATATATTTT.

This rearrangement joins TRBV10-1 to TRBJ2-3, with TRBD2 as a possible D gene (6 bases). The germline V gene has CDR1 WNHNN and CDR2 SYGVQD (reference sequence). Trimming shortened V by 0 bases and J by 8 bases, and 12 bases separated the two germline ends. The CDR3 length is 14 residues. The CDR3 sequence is CASSESSGGTTQYF. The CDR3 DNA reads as TGCGCCAGCAGTGAGTCGAGCGGAGGGACTACGCAGTATTTT.

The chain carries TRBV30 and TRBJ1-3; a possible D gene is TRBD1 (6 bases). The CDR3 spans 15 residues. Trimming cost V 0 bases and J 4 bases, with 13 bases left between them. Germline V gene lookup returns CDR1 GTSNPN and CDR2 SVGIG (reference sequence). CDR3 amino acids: CAWSVDRLWGNTIYF. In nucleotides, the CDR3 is TGTGCCTGGAGTGTCGACAGGCTCTGGGGAAACACCATATATTTT.

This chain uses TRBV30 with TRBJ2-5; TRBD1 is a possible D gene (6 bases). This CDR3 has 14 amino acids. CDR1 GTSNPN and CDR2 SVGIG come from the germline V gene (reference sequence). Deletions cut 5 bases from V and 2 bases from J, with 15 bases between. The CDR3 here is CAWVTGMGQETQYF. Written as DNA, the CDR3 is TGTGCCTGGGTGACAGGAATGGGGCAAGAGACCCAGTACTTC.